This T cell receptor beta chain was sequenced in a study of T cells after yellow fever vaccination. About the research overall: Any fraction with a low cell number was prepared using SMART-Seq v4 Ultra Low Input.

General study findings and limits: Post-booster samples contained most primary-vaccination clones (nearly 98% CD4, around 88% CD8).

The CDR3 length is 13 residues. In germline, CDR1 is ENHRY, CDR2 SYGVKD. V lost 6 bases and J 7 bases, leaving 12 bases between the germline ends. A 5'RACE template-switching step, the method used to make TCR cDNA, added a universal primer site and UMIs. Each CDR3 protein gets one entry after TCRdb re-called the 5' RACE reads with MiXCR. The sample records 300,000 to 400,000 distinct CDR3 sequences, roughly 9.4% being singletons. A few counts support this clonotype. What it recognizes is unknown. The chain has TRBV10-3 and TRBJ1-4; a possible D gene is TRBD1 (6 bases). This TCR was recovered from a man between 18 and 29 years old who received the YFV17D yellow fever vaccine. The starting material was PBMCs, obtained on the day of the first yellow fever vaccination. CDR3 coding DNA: TGTGCCATCAGCCAGGGGATTCGTGAAAAACTGTTTTTT. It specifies CAISQGIREKLFF.